Listed here is a single T cell receptor beta chain. The antigen remains unidentified. Each of the CD4+ naive, central memory, regulatory and stem cell-like memory populations was sorted via CD45RO/CCR7/CD25/CD127/CD95/CD27. These data come from a study of beta chain features in type 1 diabetes. CDR1 SNHLY and CDR2 FYNNEI come from the germline V gene. The CDR3 contains 14 residues. V was clipped by 7 bases and J by 8 bases, with 17 bases between them. The isolated RNA, all of it, was reverse transcribed, so expressed TCRB transcripts were what got sequenced. Only in-frame clones appear in the TCRdb table, and some are missing; sequencing was by immunoSEQ multiplex PCR. This sample carries about 650,000 clones, around 12% of them seen once, and the ten largest clones take roughly 0.12%. Study observations and caveats: Type 1 diabetes patients had VDJ junctions that carried fewer insertions and more deletions. Type 1 diabetes patients had moderately but significantly shorter TCRB CDR3s in all four CD4+ subsets. Sampled from patients, naive, central memory and Treg TCRB repertoires appeared more similar than those sampled from healthy donors. Small HLA sub-analyses could not settle whether HLA shapes TCRB rearrangement.

This clonotype was obtained from a man between 25 and 39 years old with type 1 diabetes. V and J are TRBV2 and TRBJ1-4, with a possible D match to TRBD1 (5 bases). Sequencing was carried out using naive CD4+ T cells from blood. CDR3 DNA sequence: TGTGCCAGCAAAGTCCAGGGTTTATGGGAAAAACTGTTTTTT. As protein: CASKVQGLWEKLFF.